This T cell receptor (beta chain) came from a study of blood T cell repertoires in COVID-19. Trimming shortened V by 5 bases and J by 0 bases, and 8 bases separated the two germline ends. Per the germline V gene, CDR1 is GTSNPN and CDR2 is SVGIG (reference sequence). The CDR3 runs 12 residues. TCRdb's copy holds only in-frame clones and misses some; the assay was immunoSEQ multiplex PCR. The repertoire includes nearly 300,000 clones, about nine tenths of them detected once, and less than 3.5% sits in the top ten. The TCR was taken from a woman aged 50 to 65 who had been exposed to COVID-19. The chain combines TRBV30 with TRBJ2-7; D is undetermined. Sample: PBMCs or T cells enriched from blood (not recorded which). CDR3 in DNA: TGTGCCTGGGCCGATAGCTCCTACGAGCAGTACTTC. Translated: CAWADSSYEQYF.